Described below is a single T cell receptor beta chain sequence and its context. Its antigen is unidentified. The sample holds other DNA sequences that translate to the same CDR3. The record originates from a study of siplizumab effects on memory and regulatory T cells. TCRdb's copy holds only in-frame clones and misses some; the assay was immunoSEQ multiplex PCR. This sample yields 9,000 to 15,000 clones, of which 40% to 50% are seen a single time; approximately 38% belongs to the top ten. The authors cocultured the mixed lymphocyte reaction cells at 37 degrees C for over 5 days. This CDR3 contains 13 residues. Trimming removed 3 bases from V and 4 bases from J, with 10 bases in between. The V gene's germline CDR1 is MNHEY and CDR2 SMNVEV (reference sequence).

The chain combines TRBV27 with TRBJ2-7; tentatively, D is TRBD1 (6 bases). The clonotype originates from a human donor in good health; the cells came from an allogeneic mixed lymphocyte reaction. Some clones in this sample may be carry-over from other donors' samples. The source material was CFSE-low (dividing) CD8+ T cells sorted from an allogeneic mixed lymphocyte reaction. In DNA form, the CDR3 reads TGTGCCAGCAGTTTCGGGCAGGGGTACGAGCAGTACTTC. This encodes CASSFGQGYEQYF.